Listed here are 29 T cell receptor beta chains from one sample, sequenced in a study of T cell changes during pregnancy in multiple sclerosis. Clones were read by immunoSEQ multiplex PCR, and TCRdb kept only the in-frame ones, dropping some. Of about 42,000 clones detected, 80% to 90% appear once; the ten largest clones hold 0.64%. The sequences come from CD4+ T cells from peripheral blood mononuclear cells, collected before pregnancy. These receptors originate from a female donor with multiple sclerosis, enrolled in a pregnancy study.

Details on this clone: The junction and the germline gene differ at one end; a read error may be behind it. V usage is TRBV27 and J usage is TRBJ2-1; 10 bases agree with TRBD2. The CDR3 runs 18 residues. CDR1 and CDR2 (germline): MNHEY, SMNVEV (reference sequence). CDR3 nucleotides: TGTGCCAGCAAAGATTGGGCTAGCGGGAGCTATGATAGGAATGGGCAGTTCTTC. It specifies CASKDWASGSYDRNGQFF.

The genes are TRBV6-5 and TRBJ1-2; D possibly corresponds to TRBD1 (5 bases). The CDR3 covers 13 residues. Germline V gene lookup returns CDR1 MNHEY and CDR2 SVGAGI. V was cut by 8 bases and J by 8 bases, with 18 bases left in between. The CDR3 nucleotides read TGTGCCAGCGGGTGGATTTCCAGGGCCGGCTACACCTTC. The encoded protein is CASGWISRAGYTF.

V and J are TRBV6-5 and TRBJ2-3, with 11 nucleotides matching TRBD2. Germline V gene sequence: CDR1 MNHEY, CDR2 SVGAGI. V trimming: 6 bases; J trimming: 5 bases; junction bases outside the gene matches: 1. The CDR3 loop spans 13 amino acids. Here the CDR3 reads CASRLAGGDTQYF. The CDR3 DNA follows: TGTGCCAGCAGGCTAGCGGGAGGAGATACGCAGTATTTT.

This clone was observed a few times. V usage is TRBV6-6 and J usage is TRBJ1-2; D uncertain. CDR1 and CDR2 from the germline V gene are MNHNY and SVGAGI (reference sequence). The CDR3 covers 15 residues. The ends were cut back, 3 bases at V and 3 bases at J, with 14 bases in the middle. This CDR3 reads CASSYSQASDYGYTF. The CDR3 DNA is TGTGCCAGCAGTTATAGTCAGGCCTCAGACTATGGCTACACCTTC.

J is TRBJ2-2 and V is TRBV7-8, with 15 bases that match TRBD2. V shed 5 bases, J shed 4 bases, and the junction held 11 bases outside the gene matches. CDR1 and CDR2 from the germline V gene are SGHVS and FQNEAQ. This CDR3 has 19 residues. As DNA, the CDR3 is TGTGCCAGCAGCACCCTCCGGACTAGCGGGGGGGCGGGCACCGGGGAGCTGTTTTTT. Translated: CASSTLRTSGGAGTGELFF.

This clone was detected only a few times. J is TRBJ1-2 and V is TRBV27; D may be TRBD1 (6 bases). Germline values: CDR1 MNHEY, CDR2 SMNVEV (reference sequence). The CDR3 consists of 16 residues. Trimming removed 4 bases at V and 8 bases at J, with 23 bases between. The CDR3 DNA sequence: TGTGCCAGCAGTTCCGGGGCACAGGGATGGGGGAAAGGCTACACCTTC. This translates into CASSSGAQGWGKGYTF.

The chain is built from TRBV19 and TRBJ1-1; 7 bases map to TRBD1. Germline V CDR1 and CDR2: LNHDA, SQIVND (reference sequence). The V gene end was trimmed by 7 bases and the J gene end by 1 base; junction bases not matched to a gene: 3. This CDR3 has 13 residues. CDR3 coding DNA: TGTGCCAGTATGAGGGACAGGAACACTGAAGCTTTCTTT. Translating gives CASMRDRNTEAFF.

The chain couples TRBV9 to TRBJ2-2, with TRBD2 matching 8 bases. Germline loops: CDR1 SGDLS, CDR2 YYNGEE. The junction had 9 bases not matched to a gene; V was cut back by 2 bases and J by 0 bases. The CDR3 spans 18 residues. The CDR3: CASSVRGLAGTNTGELFF. In DNA, the CDR3 is TGTGCCAGCAGCGTTAGGGGATTAGCGGGGACGAACACCGGGGAGCTGTTTTTT. Filled out from reference TRBV9 and TRBJ2-2, the complete variable domain reads DSGVTQTPKHLITATGQRVTLRCSPRSGDLSVYWYQQSLDQGLQFLIQYYNGEERAKGNILERFSAQQFPDLHSELNLSSLELGDSALYFCASSVRGLAGTNTGELFFGEGSRLTVL.

The J gene is TRBJ1-1, the V gene TRBV30; a possible D gene is TRBD1 (5 bases). V was clipped by 1 base and J by 6 bases, with 12 bases between them. CDR3 length: 13 amino acids. Per germline, CDR1 GTSNPN and CDR2 SVGIG (reference sequence). CDR3 amino acids: CAWSAGKGSEAFF. Here the CDR3 DNA reads TGTGCCTGGAGTGCAGGGAAAGGTTCTGAAGCTTTCTTT. The whole variable domain, remainder taken from reference TRBV30 and TRBJ1-1, is SQTIHQWPATLVQPVGSPLSLECTVEGTSNPNLYWYRQAAGRGLQLLFYSVGIGQISSEVPQNLSASRPQDRQFILSSKKLLLSDSGFYLCAWSAGKGSEAFFGQGTRLTVV.

The chain links TRBV2 to TRBJ1-2; 8 positions agree with TRBD1. Losses at the gene ends were 5 bases for V and 10 bases for J; bases not matched to a gene: 15. The CDR3 loop spans 15 amino acids. The germline gives CDR1 SNHLY, CDR2 FYNNEI. The CDR3 DNA reads as TGTGCCAGCAGTCTAATTGGGACAGGAGGAGAAAACTACACCTTC. Encoded protein: CASSLIGTGGENYTF. Complete variable domain (other parts from reference TRBV2 and TRBJ1-2): EPEVTQTPSHQVTQMGQEVILRCVPISNHLYFYWYRQILGQKVEFLVSFYNNEISEKSEIFDDQFSVERPDGSNFTLKIRSTKLEDSAMYFCASSLIGTGGENYTFGSGTRLTVV.

The chain recombines TRBV30 with TRBJ2-3; 8 positions agree with TRBD2. V lost 5 bases, J lost 3 bases, and 7 bases stayed unmatched. The CDR3 length is 14 residues. CDR1 and CDR2 (germline): GTSNPN, SVGIG (reference sequence). The CDR3 DNA follows: TGTGCCTGGGTTTTCTCTAGCGGGACAGATACGCAGTATTTT. The encoded protein is CAWVFSSGTDTQYF.

The J gene is TRBJ1-2, the V gene TRBV28, with D maybe TRBD1 (6 bases). There are 15 residues in the CDR3. With 2 bases removed from V and 4 bases from J, the gap between germline ends came to 14 bases. Germline CDR1 is MDHEN and CDR2 is SYDVKM. The CDR3 sequence: CASSLPDRSGYGYTF. The CDR3 nucleotides are TGTGCCAGCAGTTTACCCGACAGGAGCGGCTATGGCTACACCTTC.

The chain combines TRBV2 with TRBJ2-7, with D maybe TRBD1 (6 bases). V was shortened by 4 bases and J by 8 bases, with 15 bases between the two germline ends. The CDR3 consists of 13 residues. Germline V gene sequence: CDR1 SNHLY, CDR2 FYNNEI. CDR3: CASSVEDRGKQYF. The CDR3 region has the DNA TGTGCCAGCAGTGTCGAGGACAGAGGAAAGCAGTACTTC.

The chain is built from TRBV30 and TRBJ1-2, with 7 bases lining up with TRBD1. The CDR3 is 14 residues long. Unmatched junction bases numbered 9, after V lost 0 bases and J lost 8 bases. Germline CDR1 and CDR2: GTSNPN and SVGIG (reference sequence). CDR3 protein: CAWSVKQGGYGYTF. For the CDR3, the DNA is TGTGCCTGGAGTGTAAAGCAGGGGGGATACGGCTACACCTTC.

The chain couples TRBV7-2 to TRBJ2-2, with a possible D match to TRBD2 (5 bases). CDR3 length: 18 residues. CDR1 is SGHTA and CDR2 is FQGNSA in the germline V gene. Trimming left V 5 bases short and J 0 bases short, with 19 bases between. DNA for the CDR3: TGTGCCAGCAGCGGGCGGGCAGGTTACTCCACGAACACCGGGGAGCTGTTTTTT. This sequence encodes CASSGRAGYSTNTGELFF.

The V and J genes are TRBV11-2 and TRBJ2-2; 8 bases are shared with TRBD1. The ends lost 4 bases at V and 9 bases at J; junction bases unmatched: 10. The CDR3 has 15 residues. Germline V gene lookup returns CDR1 SGHAT and CDR2 FQNNGV. CDR3 amino acids: CASSSPQGANRELFF. CDR3 in DNA: TGTGCCAGCAGCTCTCCCCAGGGGGCGAACCGGGAGCTGTTTTTT.

The chain has TRBV27 and TRBJ2-5; D is possibly TRBD2 (6 bases). CDR3 length equals 16 residues. The germline V and J ends were trimmed by 4 bases and 6 bases, with 21 bases remaining between them. Germline V lookup: CDR1 MNHEY, CDR2 SMNVEV (reference sequence). CDR3: CASSSLGGHPQKTQYF. The CDR3 DNA follows: TGTGCCAGCAGTTCCCTAGGAGGGCACCCGCAGAAGACCCAGTACTTC.

This clone was recorded a few times. The sample carries other DNA sequences with the same CDR3. The chain combines TRBV5-1 with TRBJ2-5, with D maybe TRBD2 (5 bases). This CDR3 contains 13 residues. In germline, CDR1 is SGHRS, CDR2 YFSETQ. Trimming cost V 2 bases and J 1 base, with 6 bases left between them. The CDR3 region has the DNA TGCGCCAGCAGCTTAAGCGGCCAAGAGACCCAGTACTTC. Translating gives CASSLSGQETQYF.

V usage is TRBV5-4 and J usage is TRBJ2-2; no clear D gene. The CDR3 sequence is 14 residues long. V was clipped by 0 bases and J by 5 bases, with 8 bases between them. The V gene's germline CDR1 is SGHNT and CDR2 YYREEE (reference sequence). The CDR3 here is CASSLGDTTGELFF. CDR3 coding DNA: TGTGCCAGCAGCTTGGGAGATACGACCGGGGAGCTGTTTTTT.

V gene TRBV7-2 combines with J gene TRBJ1-6; D is perhaps TRBD1 (5 bases). Germline V lookup: CDR1 SGHTA, CDR2 FQGNSA. With 6 bases removed from V and 9 bases from J, the gap between germline ends came to 18 bases. This CDR3 is built from 15 residues. CDR3: CASSPGTPWGSPLHF. CDR3 nucleotide sequence: TGTGCCAGCAGTCCCGGGACTCCTTGGGGTTCACCCCTCCACTTT.

The V gene is TRBV7-9, the J gene TRBJ2-1; possibly TRBD2 for D (7 bases). Germline values: CDR1 SEHNR, CDR2 FQNEAQ (reference sequence). CDR3 length equals 13 residues. Deletions cut 3 bases from V and 7 bases from J, with 10 bases between. CDR3 residues: CASSFRGANEQFF. The CDR3 nucleotides read TGTGCCAGCAGCTTCCGGGGGGCGAATGAGCAGTTCTTC.

The rearrangement links TRBV10-3 to TRBJ2-7; 8 bases fit TRBD2. CDR3 size: 14 residues. V gave up 6 bases and J gave up 8 bases; unmatched junction bases: 12. The germline V gene encodes CDR1 ENHRY and CDR2 SYGVKD. The CDR3 spells CAISESGTSGKQYF. The CDR3 DNA sequence: TGTGCCATCAGCGAATCCGGGACTAGTGGCAAGCAGTACTTC.

The chain recombines TRBV5-1 with TRBJ2-2, with 7 bases matching TRBD1. Germline values: CDR1 SGHRS, CDR2 YFSETQ. V shed 4 bases and J 0 bases; nucleotides not matched to a gene: 9. The CDR3 has 17 residues. CDR3 bases: TGCGCCAGCAGCCATACGACAGGGCCAACGAACACCGGGGAGCTGTTTTTT. It is translated as CASSHTTGPTNTGELFF.

This clone was picked up one time. V and J are TRBV7-8 and TRBJ2-2, with D tentatively TRBD2 (5 bases). V was clipped by 1 base and J by 5 bases, with 14 bases between them. The CDR3 totals 16 residues. CDR1 is SGHVS, CDR2 FQNEAQ, per germline. This CDR3 is CASSLVAAERTGELFF. DNA for the CDR3: TGTGCCAGCAGCTTAGTAGCAGCGGAGAGGACCGGGGAGCTGTTTTTT.

This rearrangement joins TRBV4-3 to TRBJ1-6; the match to TRBD1 covers 9 bases. The CDR3 extends over 16 amino acids. Germline trimming cut 0 bases from V and 6 bases from J; bases unmatched to any gene: 3. Germline V gene sequence: CDR1 LGHNA, CDR2 YSLEER. In DNA, the CDR3 is TGCGCCAGCAGCCAAGATGTGACAGGGGGTAATTCACCCCTCCACTTT. Translated, it gives CASSQDVTGGNSPLHF.

This chain connects TRBV30 to TRBJ2-3; the match to TRBD1 covers 9 bases. Losses at the gene ends were 1 base for V and 4 bases for J; bases not matched to a gene: 6. The CDR3 consists of 15 residues. Germline CDR1 and CDR2: GTSNPN and SVGIG (reference sequence). The CDR3 loop reads CAWSAGTGSSDTQYF. The CDR3 DNA sequence: TGTGCCTGGAGTGCCGGGACAGGGAGTTCAGATACGCAGTATTTT.

In its sample, this clone was seen once. The rearrangement links TRBV7-9 to TRBJ1-1; D is possibly TRBD1 (5 bases). Germline CDR1 and CDR2: SEHNR and FQNEAQ (reference sequence). The CDR3 consists of 14 residues. V was clipped by 5 bases and J by 4 bases, with 14 bases between them. CDR3 amino acids: CASSTSGGVTEAFF. Written as DNA, the CDR3 is TGTGCCAGCAGCACAAGCGGGGGGGTCACTGAAGCTTTCTTT. The entire variable domain, with the rest obtained from reference TRBV7-9 and TRBJ1-1, is as follows: DTGVSQNPRHKITKRGQNVTFRCDPISEHNRLYWYRQTLGQGPEFLTYFQNEAQLEKSRLLSDRFSAERPKGSFSTLEIQRTEQGDSAMYLCASSTSGGVTEAFFGQGTRLTVV.

This rearrangement joins TRBV10-2 to TRBJ2-7, with TRBD1 matching 8 bases. Germline V lookup: CDR1 WSHSY, CDR2 SAAADI. V lost 6 bases to trimming and J lost 3 bases; unmatched junction nucleotides: 7. The CDR3 is 14 amino acids. CDR3: CASRSGTGRYEQYF. In DNA, the CDR3 is TGCGCCAGCAGGTCCGGGACAGGACGCTACGAGCAGTACTTC.

This chain joins TRBV6-5 and TRBJ1-2; tentatively, D is TRBD1 (5 bases). Germline V gene data show CDR1 as MNHEY and CDR2 as SVGAGI. This CDR3 spans 14 amino acids. The V and J ends lost 8 bases and 3 bases respectively, with 16 bases between them. The CDR3 here is CASSISWTHYGYTF. CDR3 sequence (DNA): TGTGCCAGCTCAATTAGCTGGACACACTATGGCTACACCTTC.